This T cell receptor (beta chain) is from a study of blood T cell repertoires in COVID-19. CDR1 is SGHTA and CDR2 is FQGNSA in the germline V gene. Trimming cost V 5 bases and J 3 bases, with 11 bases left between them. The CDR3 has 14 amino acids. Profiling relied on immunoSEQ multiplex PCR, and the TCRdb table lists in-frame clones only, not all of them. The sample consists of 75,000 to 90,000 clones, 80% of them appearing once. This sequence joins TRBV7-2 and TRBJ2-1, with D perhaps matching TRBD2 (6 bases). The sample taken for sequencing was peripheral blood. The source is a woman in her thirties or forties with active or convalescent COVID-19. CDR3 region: CASSQRADYNEQFF. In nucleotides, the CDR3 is TGTGCCAGCAGCCAGCGGGCAGACTACAATGAGCAGTTCTTC.